Shown below are 20 T cell receptor beta chains from a single sample sequenced in a study of blood T cell repertoires in COVID-19. Data came from immunoSEQ multiplex PCR; TCRdb stores just in-frame clones and leaves some out. The profile shows hundreds of thousands of clones, roughly 89% of them singletons. Sample: PBMCs or T cells enriched from blood (not recorded which). These receptors were collected from a young woman who had recovered from COVID-19.

The gene calls are TRBV7-2 and TRBJ1-2; 8 nucleotides match TRBD1. There are 16 residues in the CDR3. After removal of 0 bases from V and 4 bases from J, the junction contained 7 bases not matched to a gene. The germline gives CDR1 SGHTA, CDR2 FQGNSA. CDR3 protein: CASSLARGTGSYGYTF. Here the CDR3 DNA reads TGTGCCAGCAGCTTAGCGCGAGGGACAGGTAGCTATGGCTACACCTTC.

J is TRBJ1-4 and V is TRBV5-1; 12 bases align to TRBD1. After removal of 2 bases from V and 7 bases from J, the junction contained 6 bases not matched to a gene. The CDR3 is 16 residues long. Germline V gives CDR1 SGHRS, CDR2 YFSETQ. The chain's CDR3 is CASSFDPGQGAEKLFF. The CDR3 DNA reads TGCGCCAGCAGCTTCGATCCGGGACAGGGGGCTGAAAAACTGTTTTTT.

This rearrangement joins TRBV21-1 to TRBJ2-4; the table's D call of TRBD1 was not tested on the DNA. TRBV21-1 is shown as a pseudogene. The CDR3 is 18 residues long. The CDR3 sequence is CASSKALRTGDVENIQYF. Here the CDR3 DNA reads TGTGCCAGCAGCAAAGCTTTGAGGACAGGGGACGTGGAGAACATTCAGTACTTC.

The rearrangement links TRBV19 to TRBJ1-4, with 7 bases fitting TRBD1. The CDR3 spans 17 residues. Germline V lookup: CDR1 LNHDA, CDR2 SQIVND (reference sequence). Germline trimming cut 3 bases from V and 8 bases from J; bases unmatched to any gene: 15. The CDR3: CASSILTGKGPREKLFF. CDR3 nucleotides: TGTGCCAGTAGTATCCTGACAGGGAAGGGACCAAGGGAAAAACTGTTTTTT.

The chain carries TRBV28 and TRBJ1-2, with unresolved D. From germline, CDR1 is MDHEN and CDR2 SYDVKM. CDR3 length: 10 residues. Between the trimmed V and J ends, which lost 6 bases and 5 bases, there was a span of 4 bases. The CDR3 reads CASSHYGYTF. DNA for the CDR3: TGTGCCAGCAGCCATTATGGCTACACCTTC.

The sample holds one count of this clone. This rearrangement joins TRBV7-2 to TRBJ2-1, with TRBD2 identical over 10 bases. V was clipped by 2 bases and J by 9 bases; unmatched bases: 7. Per the germline V gene, CDR1 is SGHTA and CDR2 is FQGNSA. The CDR3 spans 15 residues. In DNA, the CDR3 is TGTGCCAGCAGCTTACGTAGCGGGGGGCCCGGTGAGCAGTTCTTC. Residues: CASSLRSGGPGEQFF.

J is TRBJ1-2 and V is TRBV2, with D uncertain. Per germline, CDR1 SNHLY and CDR2 FYNNEI. This CDR3 is 13 amino acids long. V dropped 3 bases and J dropped 4 bases, with 9 bases sitting between them. The DNA of the CDR3 is TGTGCCAGCAGTGACGCTGCAGGCTATGGCTACACCTTC. Its translation: CASSDAAGYGYTF. The whole variable domain, filled in from reference TRBV2 and TRBJ1-2, reads EPEVTQTPSHQVTQMGQEVILRCVPISNHLYFYWYRQILGQKVEFLVSFYNNEISEKSEIFDDQFSVERPDGSNFTLKIRSTKLEDSAMYFCASSDAAGYGYTFGSGTRLTVV.

The rearrangement uses TRBV7-6 and TRBJ2-5; D possibly corresponds to TRBD2 (5 bases). Trimming took off 1 base at V and 1 base at J, with 19 bases between the two ends. The germline gives CDR1 SGHVS, CDR2 FNYEAQ. CDR3 length: 18 residues. In nucleotides, the CDR3 is TGTGCCAGCAGCTTAGAGATGAGGGCCCCCACCCTCCAAGAGACCCAGTACTTC. It yields the protein CASSLEMRAPTLQETQYF.

The chain combines TRBV5-6 with TRBJ1-1; 9 nucleotides line up with TRBD1. The V segment lost 3 bases and the J segment 4 bases; nucleotides outside the gene matches: 7. Germline CDR1 reads SGHDT; CDR2 reads YYEEEE. This CDR3 is 15 amino acids long. CDR3 sequence: CASSWGTGQGTEAFF. For the CDR3, the DNA is TGTGCCAGCAGCTGGGGGACAGGGCAGGGCACTGAAGCTTTCTTT.

The rearrangement uses TRBV5-1 and TRBJ2-7; D uncertain. Germline loops: CDR1 SGHRS, CDR2 YFSETQ. V dropped 0 bases and J dropped 3 bases, with 10 bases sitting between them. This CDR3 comprises 14 residues. CDR3 residues: CASSLEPGDYEQYF. In DNA, the CDR3 is TGCGCCAGCAGCTTGGAGCCAGGCGACTACGAGCAGTACTTC.

This clone showed up just once. This sequence joins TRBV3-1 (or the pseudogene TRBV3-2) and TRBJ1-6, with unresolved D. The ends were cut back, 0 bases at V and 0 bases at J, with 9 bases in the middle. Germline lookup yields CDR1 LGHDT and CDR2 YNNKEL (reference sequence). The CDR3 consists of 17 residues. The CDR3 protein is CASSQDARSSYNSPLHF. For the CDR3, the DNA is TGTGCCAGCAGCCAAGATGCTCGGAGCTCCTATAATTCACCCCTCCACTTT.

The chain combines TRBV2 with TRBJ1-5; no clear D. The CDR3 spans 13 residues. From germline, CDR1 is SNHLY and CDR2 FYNNEI. Trimming removed 7 bases from V and 0 bases from J, with 7 bases in between. CDR3: CASKQLSNQPQHF. CDR3 in DNA: TGTGCCAGCAAACAGCTTAGCAATCAGCCCCAGCATTTT. Variable domain in full (rest from reference TRBV2 and TRBJ1-5): EPEVTQTPSHQVTQMGQEVILRCVPISNHLYFYWYRQILGQKVEFLVSFYNNEISEKSEIFDDQFSVERPDGSNFTLKIRSTKLEDSAMYFCASKQLSNQPQHFGDGTRLSIL.

This clone occurred a few times. CDR3 nucleotides: TGTGCCAGCAGCGACGACAGGGGCCGAGACGAGCAGTACTTC. Residues: CASSDDRGRDEQYF. This chain joins TRBV9 and TRBJ2-7; 8 positions agree with TRBD1. V shed 3 bases, J shed 5 bases, and the junction held 7 bases outside the gene matches. CDR3 length equals 14 residues. Looked up from germline, CDR1 is SGDLS and CDR2 is YYNGEE.

The genes are TRBV4-2 and TRBJ2-5; D unclear. V lost 0 bases to trimming and J lost 7 bases, with 15 bases between them. The CDR3 is 15 amino acids. Germline V gene lookup returns CDR1 LGHNA and CDR2 YNFKEQ. This CDR3 reads CASSQDARSAATQYF. The CDR3 DNA is TGTGCCAGCAGCCAAGACGCTCGAAGCGCAGCGACCCAGTACTTC.

This chain uses TRBV29-1 with TRBJ2-5, with unresolved D. Germline V CDR1 and CDR2: SQVTM, ANQGSEA. CDR3 length equals 11 residues. Between the trimmed V and J ends, which lost 5 bases and 5 bases, there was a span of 9 bases. The CDR3 region is CSVHLGETQYF. CDR3 bases: TGCAGCGTTCATCTCGGGGAGACCCAGTACTTC.

The chain uses TRBV6-5 and TRBJ2-7; 9 positions agree with TRBD1. CDR1 is MNHEY, CDR2 SVGAGI, per germline. This CDR3 is 16 amino acids long. The V and J ends lost 0 bases and 4 bases, in that order; junction bases with no gene match: 7. CDR3 amino acids: CASSYSRDRVAYEQYF. The CDR3 DNA sequence: TGTGCCAGCAGTTACTCGAGGGACAGGGTAGCATACGAGCAGTACTTC.

CDR3 coding DNA: TGTGCCTGGAGTGTTGGACAGGGAGGGTCACCCCTCCACTTT. Translated: CAWSVGQGGSPLHF. The chain combines TRBV30 with TRBJ1-6; the match to TRBD1 covers 8 bases. The CDR3 is 14 amino acids. Germline CDR1 reads GTSNPN; CDR2 reads SVGIG (reference sequence). V lost 0 bases and J lost 10; bases outside the gene matches: 5.

V and J are TRBV7-3 and TRBJ1-2; 10 bases are a match to TRBD1. The germline V gene has CDR1 SGHTA and CDR2 FQGTGA. The CDR3 runs 16 residues. V lost 6 bases and J lost 1; bases outside the gene matches: 8. The CDR3 DNA reads TGTGCCAGCAGATTCTACGGGACAGGGGATAACTATGGCTACACCTTC. Its protein is CASRFYGTGDNYGYTF.

In this sample, this clone turned up once. V and J are TRBV6-4 and TRBJ2-5; 12 bases are a match to TRBD2. This CDR3 spans 18 amino acids. Per germline, CDR1 MRHNA and CDR2 SNTAGT. After removal of 0 bases from V and 2 bases from J, the junction contained 7 bases not matched to a gene. The DNA for the CDR3 is TGTGCCAGCAGTGACTCTTCTAGCGGGAGGGAAATTCAAGAGACCCAGTACTTC. Translation: CASSDSSSGREIQETQYF.

The V and J genes are TRBV7-9 and TRBJ1-1; TRBD1 is a possible D gene (5 bases). The V end lost 4 bases, the J end lost 4 bases, and 13 bases lay between the germline ends. The CDR3 contains 14 residues. Germline CDR1 reads SEHNR; CDR2 reads FQNEAQ (reference sequence). Here the CDR3 DNA reads TGTGCCAGCAGCTCAACGACAGTTAGCACTGAAGCTTTCTTT. Its protein is CASSSTTVSTEAFF.